This T cell receptor (beta chain) was sequenced during a study of shared clonotypes between healthy human individuals. General study results and limits: Sequencing depth was expected to affect clonotype sharing among donors. It was the non-shared clonotypes that had lower generation probabilities than clonotypes shared by all four donors. Some naive CD4 clonotypes, around 5%, turned up in common across several donors. Sampling covered nothing but blood. Tissue TCR repertoires likely differ from those found in blood.

The data were produced by immunoSEQ multiplex PCR, yet TCRdb's version contains in-frame clones alone and is incomplete. The sample shows millions of clones, approximately 95% of them seen only once. CDR3 size: 14 residues. CDR1 and CDR2 from the germline V gene are SEHNR and FQNEAQ (reference sequence). Trimming took 2 bases from V and 2 from J, leaving 8 bases between them. Concerning this clone: Antigen: not known.

Naive CD8 isolation took CD45RO-negative cells positively selected for CCR7 and excluded terminally differentiated effector memory CD45RA+ cells. The chain uses TRBV7-9 and TRBJ2-3; the D is unclear. This TCR was recovered from a man aged 18-30 years in good health. Sequencing input: naive CD8+ T cells sorted from blood. CDR3 DNA: TGTGCCAGCAGCTTACTTGAGTTCACAGATACGCAGTATTTT. Translating it yields CASSLLEFTDTQYF.